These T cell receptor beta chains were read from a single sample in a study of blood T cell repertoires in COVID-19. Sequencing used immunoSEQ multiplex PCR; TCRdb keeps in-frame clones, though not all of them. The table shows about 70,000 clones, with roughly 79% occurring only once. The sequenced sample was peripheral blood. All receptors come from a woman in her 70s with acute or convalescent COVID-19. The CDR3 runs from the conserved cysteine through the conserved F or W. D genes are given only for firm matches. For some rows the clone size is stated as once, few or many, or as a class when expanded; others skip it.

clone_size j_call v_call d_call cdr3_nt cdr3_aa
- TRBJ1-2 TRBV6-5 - TGTGCCAGCAGTCGAACGAGGGCGGGAGTAGCTGGCTACACCTTC CASSRTRAGVAGYTF
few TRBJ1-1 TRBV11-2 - TGTGCCAGCAGCCCACAACCGGCGGGCACTGAAGCTTTCTTT CASSPQPAGTEAFF
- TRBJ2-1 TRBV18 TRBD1 TGTGCCAGCTCACCACCGGGCTCGGGACAGGGGATAGGTCCCTACAATGAGCAGTTCTTC CASSPPGSGQGIGPYNEQFF
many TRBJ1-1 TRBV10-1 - TGCGCCAGCAGTGAAATAAAAGGGGTGTCTGAAGCTTTCTTT CASSEIKGVSEAFF
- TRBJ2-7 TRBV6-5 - TGTGCCAGCAGTTACTCGATCCCGGACAGTCCCTACGAGCAGTACTTC CASSYSIPDSPYEQYF
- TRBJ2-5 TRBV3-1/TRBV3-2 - TGTGCCAGCAGCCTCTCGGCCGGGGGTGAGACCCAGTACTTC CASSLSAGGETQYF
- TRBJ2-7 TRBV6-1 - TGTGCCAGCAGTGACGGCTCCTACGAGCAGTACTTC CASSDGSYEQYF
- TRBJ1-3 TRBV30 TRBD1 TGTGCCTGGAGTGCGACAGGGTTGTCTGGAAACACCATATATTTT CAWSATGLSGNTIYF
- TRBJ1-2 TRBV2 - TGTGCCAGCACCTGGGGCGCCACTAACTATGGCTACACCTTC CASTWGATNYGYTF
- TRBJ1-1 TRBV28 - TGTGCCAGCAGAAAACAGGGTCGGACTGAAGCTTTCTTT CASRKQGRTEAFF
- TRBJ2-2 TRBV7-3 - TGTGCCAGCAGCTTAACAGGACTCATGTCCGGGGAGCTGTTTTTT CASSLTGLMSGELFF
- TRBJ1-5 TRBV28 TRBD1 TGTGCCAGCAGTTTAGCTGGGACAGGGGGCCGTGGCAATCAGCCCCAGCATTTT CASSLAGTGGRGNQPQHF
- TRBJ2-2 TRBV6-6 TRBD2 TGTGCCAGTTTTGGGGGCGGGAGGGTTGAAGGCGGGGAGCTGTTTTTT CASFGGGRVEGGELFF
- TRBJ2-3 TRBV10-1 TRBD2 TGCGCCAGCAGAGACGTGCTAGCGGGGATGCAGTATTTT CASRDVLAGMQYF
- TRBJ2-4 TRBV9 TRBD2 TGTGCCAGCAGCGTGACGGGACTAGCGGACATTCAGTACTTC CASSVTGLADIQYF
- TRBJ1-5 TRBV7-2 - TGTGCCAGCAGCTTAGAAGGCGGAAGCAATCAGCCCCAGCATTTT CASSLEGGSNQPQHF
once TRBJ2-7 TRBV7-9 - TGTGCCAGCAGCTTAGCAGGGAGGACGTACGAGCAGTACTTC CASSLAGRTYEQYF
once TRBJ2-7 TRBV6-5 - TGTGCCACCAAGGAGGGGCTTAACCTTTACGAGCAGTACTTC CATKEGLNLYEQYF
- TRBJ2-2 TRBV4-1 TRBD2 TGCGCCAGCAGCCAAAGACTAGCGGCGAACACCGGGGAGCTGTTTTTT CASSQRLAANTGELFF
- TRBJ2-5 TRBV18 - TGTGCCAGCTCCCCCGACAGGGAGGCCCAGTACTTC CASSPDREAQYF
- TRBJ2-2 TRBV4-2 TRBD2 TGTGCCAGCAGCCAAGGGCTAGCGGGAGGCCTAGGGAGGACCGGGGAGCTGTTTTTT CASSQGLAGGLGRTGELFF
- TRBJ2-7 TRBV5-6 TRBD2 TGTGCCAGCAGCTCCCTAGCGGAGAGCTCCTACGAGCAGTACTTC CASSSLAESSYEQYF